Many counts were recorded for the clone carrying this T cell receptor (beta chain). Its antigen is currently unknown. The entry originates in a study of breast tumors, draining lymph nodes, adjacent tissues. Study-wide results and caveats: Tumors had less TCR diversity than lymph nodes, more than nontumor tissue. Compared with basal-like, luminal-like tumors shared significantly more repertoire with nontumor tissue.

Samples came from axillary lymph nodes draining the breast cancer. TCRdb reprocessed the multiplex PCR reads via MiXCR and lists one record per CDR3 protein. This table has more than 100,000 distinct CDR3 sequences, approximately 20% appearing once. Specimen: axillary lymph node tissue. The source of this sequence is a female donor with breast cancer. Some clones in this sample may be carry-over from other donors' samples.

This CDR3 is CATSDSRLGGYGYTF. The CDR3 bases are TGTGCCACCAGTGATTCTCGACTAGGAGGCTATGGCTACACCTTC. This sequence joins TRBV24-1 and TRBJ1-2, with unresolved D. The CDR3 loop spans 15 amino acids. With 2 bases removed from V and 4 bases from J, the gap between germline ends came to 13 bases. Germline CDR1 reads KGHDR; CDR2 reads SFDVKD.